This TCR beta chain was captured in a study of control samples from healthy donors and cancer patients (dated by TCRdb to the early 2020s). The junction carries 6 bases between V and J, which are trimmed by 4 bases and 1 base respectively. The CDR3, from cysteine to phenylalanine, totals 12 residues. Here the CDR3 DNA is all that survives: 36 bases in frame from base 1. The germline V gene sets CDR1 to SGHRS and CDR2 to YFSETQ. Receptor amplification or capture employed the immunoSEQ multiplex PCR assay. TCRdb holds this immuneACCESS table with in-frame rearrangements only. Some clones are missing; in checked studies, unresolved V genes explain under half, and the rest has no known cause. The sample records around 110,000 clones, over 85% of which are singletons. Roughly 2.6% of the sample belongs to the ten largest clones. This clone was seen more than once but under ten times. The clone's antigen remains unknown. Base quality data are lacking; no much larger clone is found one base away.

The receptor chain draws on TRBV5-1 and TRBJ2-7; the D gene is perhaps TRBD2, from 5 matching bases. Sequences were obtained from blood. The receptor was isolated from a man aged 25-45 years in good health. The CDR3 region: CASSPGSYEQYF. The DNA is as follows: TGCGCCAGCAGCCCGGGGTCCTACGAGCAGTACTTC.